These 18 T cell receptor beta chains originate from one sample sequenced in a study of control samples from healthy donors and cancer patients. Sequencing used immunoSEQ multiplex PCR; TCRdb keeps in-frame clones, though not all of them. This table holds 65,000 to 75,000 clones, about 88% found once. Material: blood. The receptors were sampled from a woman in her 50s in good health.

The chain employs TRBV21-1 and TRBJ2-4; the table assigns TRBD2, which was not confirmed against the DNA. TRBV21-1 is a pseudogene. The CDR3 is 15 residues long. The CDR3 loop reads CASSISGEAKNIQYF. The CDR3 DNA reads TGTGCCAGCAGCATCTCTGGGGAGGCCAAAAACATTCAGTACTTC.

As for this clone: The same CDR3 is also encoded by other DNA sequences in this sample. V is TRBV13 and J is TRBJ1-6; D not resolved. Trimming removed 2 bases at V and 8 bases at J, with 7 bases between. Germline V lookup: CDR1 PRHDT, CDR2 FYEKMQ (reference sequence). CDR3 length: 13 residues. This CDR3 is CASSLTQDSPLHF. Here the CDR3 DNA reads TGTGCCAGCAGCTTAACTCAAGATTCACCCCTCCACTTT.

The sample holds one count of this clone. V and J are TRBV5-1 and TRBJ2-3, with TRBD2 identical over 13 bases. Losses at the gene ends were 0 bases for V and 6 bases for J; bases not matched to a gene: 10. The CDR3 covers 18 residues. Germline CDR1 reads SGHRS; CDR2 reads YFSETQ. CDR3: CASSLVATSGRSRDTQYF. The DNA for the CDR3 is TGCGCCAGCAGCTTGGTCGCGACTAGCGGGAGGTCCCGGGATACGCAGTATTTT. The full variable domain, in which reference TRBV5-1 and TRBJ2-3 provide the parts outside the CDR3, is KAGVTQTPRYLIKTRGQQVTLSCSPISGHRSVSWYQQTPGQGLQFLFEYFSETQRNKGNFPGRFSGRQFSNSRSEMNVSTLELGDSALYLCASSLVATSGRSRDTQYFGPGTRLTVL.

The rearrangement joins TRBV3-1 (or the pseudogene TRBV3-2) to TRBJ2-5; D is unclear. CDR1 and CDR2 (germline): LGHDT, YNNKEL (reference sequence). Trimming took 0 bases from V and 12 from J, leaving 17 bases between them. This CDR3 has 14 residues. CDR3 DNA: TGTGCCAGCAGCCAAGATAGACGGGTACACCCTAAGTACTTC. Translation: CASSQDRRVHPKYF.

A few counts support this clone. The chain joins TRBV2 to TRBJ2-7; 10 nucleotides align to TRBD2. The V gene's germline CDR1 is SNHLY and CDR2 FYNNEI. This CDR3 is built from 14 residues. J was trimmed by 6 bases and V by 8 bases; bases with no gene match: 10. The CDR3 bases are TGTGCCAGCTTAGCGGGAGGACCTCGCGGCGAGCAGTACTTC. Its protein product is CASLAGGPRGEQYF.

CDR3 coding DNA: TGTGCCAGCAGCGGAAACACTGAAGCTTTCTTT. Translated: CASSGNTEAFF. The genes are TRBV7-9 and TRBJ1-1; the D is unclear. The V end was cut by 5 bases, the J end by 2 bases, with 3 bases between. The CDR3 length is 11 residues. Germline-derived CDR1 and CDR2 are SEHNR and FQNEAQ (reference sequence).

The rearrangement links TRBV19 to TRBJ2-2; 13 nucleotides line up with TRBD2. Germline V gives CDR1 LNHDA, CDR2 SQIVND (reference sequence). CDR3 length: 19 residues. With 6 bases clipped from V and 0 bases from J, the junction kept 10 bases outside the gene matches. CDR3 loop: CASSFVLGLAGANTGELFF. In DNA form, the CDR3 reads TGTGCCAGTAGCTTTGTCCTCGGACTAGCGGGGGCGAACACCGGGGAGCTGTTTTTT.

This rearrangement joins TRBV6-2 or TRBV6-3 to TRBJ2-7, with TRBD2 identical over 11 bases. Trimming took 1 base from V and 0 from J; bases not matched to a gene: 2. There are 16 residues in the CDR3. Per germline, CDR1 MNHEY and CDR2 SVGEGT. CDR3 sequence reads: CASSYLGLAVSYEQYF. CDR3 DNA: TGTGCCAGCAGTTACTTGGGACTAGCGGTCTCCTACGAGCAGTACTTC.

The chain has TRBV9 and TRBJ1-1, with D unresolved. Trimming took off 5 bases at V and 0 bases at J, with 11 bases between the two ends. Per the germline V gene, CDR1 is SGDLS and CDR2 is YYNGEE. The CDR3 loop spans 14 amino acids. The CDR3 spells CASSRDSVNTEAFF. The CDR3 nucleotides read TGTGCCAGCAGTCGAGACTCTGTGAACACTGAAGCTTTCTTT.

The CDR3 DNA reads TGTGCCAGTACGGGCTTACACTCTGGAAACACCATATATTTT. It encodes CASTGLHSGNTIYF. The rearrangement links TRBV19 to TRBJ1-3; D not resolved. Trimming shortened V by 7 bases and J by 0 bases, and 10 bases separated the two germline ends. Germline V CDR1 and CDR2: LNHDA, SQIVND (reference sequence). The CDR3 extends over 14 amino acids. Complete variable domain (other parts from reference TRBV19 and TRBJ1-3): DGGITQSPKYLFRKEGQNVTLSCEQNLNHDAMYWYRQDPGQGLRLIYYSQIVNDFQKGDIAEGYSVSREKKESFPLTVTSAQKNPTAFYLCASTGLHSGNTIYFGEGSWLTVV.

The CDR3 coding sequence is TGTGCCAGCAGCCTGTGGGAGACCCAGTACTTC. It codes for CASSLWETQYF. This chain uses TRBV3-1 (or the pseudogene TRBV3-2) with TRBJ2-5; D is unresolved. Trimming took off 4 bases at V and 5 bases at J, with 5 bases between the two ends. CDR1 is LGHDT, CDR2 YNNKEL, per germline (reference sequence). This CDR3 has 11 amino acids.

The V call is TRBV9, the J call TRBJ2-1, with 10 bases that match TRBD2. Trimming removed 4 bases from V and 7 bases from J; junction bases left unmatched: 20. Germline V CDR1 and CDR2: SGDLS, YYNGEE. This CDR3 is 19 amino acids long. The CDR3 loop is CASSFLPRSGRAGRNEQFF. In nucleotides, the CDR3 is TGTGCCAGCAGCTTCTTACCCCGAAGCGGGAGGGCCGGTAGGAATGAGCAGTTCTTC.

The genes are TRBV2 and TRBJ1-5, with no clear D. The CDR3 spans 11 residues. Trimming pared 9 bases from V and 2 bases from J, leaving 5 bases between. Germline V gives CDR1 SNHLY, CDR2 FYNNEI. The CDR3 region has the DNA TGTGCCAGTGGGGGCAATCAGCCCCAGCATTTT. As protein: CASGGNQPQHF.

The chain couples TRBV28 to TRBJ1-5, with no clear D. Germline values: CDR1 MDHEN, CDR2 SYDVKM. V lost 6 bases to trimming and J lost 3 bases, with 6 bases between them. This CDR3 is 12 amino acids long. CDR3 DNA sequence: TGTGCCAGCAGCCTTAACAATCAGCCCCAGCATTTT. Its protein product is CASSLNNQPQHF.

The rearrangement uses TRBV5-1 and TRBJ1-1, with D hard to call. V was clipped by 2 bases and J by 1 base, with 9 bases between them. CDR3 length: 14 amino acids. In germline, CDR1 is SGHRS, CDR2 YFSETQ. CDR3 in amino acids: CASSLMGTNTEAFF. Written as DNA, the CDR3 is TGCGCCAGCAGCTTAATGGGAACGAACACTGAAGCTTTCTTT.

This clone showed up just a few times. V and J are TRBV7-2 and TRBJ2-3; a possible D gene is TRBD1 (5 bases). Trimming left V 4 bases short and J 4 bases short, with 9 bases between. From germline, CDR1 is SGHTA and CDR2 FQGNSA. The CDR3 covers 13 residues. The CDR3 DNA is TGTGCCAGCAGCTGGCAGGGATCAGATACGCAGTATTTT. Its protein product is CASSWQGSDTQYF.

The chain has TRBV9 and TRBJ2-3, with no clear D. Germline CDR1 SGDLS, CDR2 YYNGEE. Trimming removed 7 bases from V and 2 bases from J, with 14 bases in between. The CDR3 length is 14 residues. The DNA for the CDR3 is TGTGCCAGCTCCCCCGGTTATGTCACAGATACGCAGTATTTT. This sequence encodes CASSPGYVTDTQYF.

The CDR3 protein is CATQGGSSYEQYF. The CDR3 DNA is TGTGCCACCCAGGGCGGGAGCTCCTACGAGCAGTACTTC. This chain connects TRBV2 to TRBJ2-7; TRBD2 matches 7 bases. Looked up from germline, CDR1 is SNHLY and CDR2 is FYNNEI. The CDR3 has 13 amino acids. The V gene end was trimmed by 10 bases and the J gene end by 0 bases; junction bases not matched to a gene: 6.